This passage covers 26 T cell receptor beta chains from one sample sequenced in a study of T-cell reconstitution after alpha-beta-depleted transplantation in children. This sample's TCRbeta library carried unique molecular identifier barcodes. TCRdb re-called the PCR reads through MiXCR, storing one row per CDR3 protein. The profile shows around 800,000 distinct CDR3 sequences, around 15% of them singletons. Sequenced here: PBMCs, mostly from graft donor cells, sampled 360 days after TCRalphabeta/CD19-depleted stem cell transplant. The receptors were sampled from a male patient under 18 who had a stem cell transplant for acute lymphoblastic leukemia, so the T cells may come from the graft donor.

The chain recombines TRBV5-1 with TRBJ1-2; the D gene is possibly TRBD1 (5 bases). CDR3 length: 14 residues. Germline-derived CDR1 and CDR2 are SGHRS and YFSETQ. V lost 0 bases and J 1 base, leaving 7 bases between the germline ends. CDR3 in amino acids: CASSLGQLNYGYTF. The CDR3 DNA sequence: TGCGCCAGCAGCTTGGGACAGCTTAACTATGGCTACACCTTC.

A few counts support this clonotype. The chain recombines TRBV15 with TRBJ2-1; TRBD2 aligns across 7 bases. The CDR3 totals 17 residues. CDR1 and CDR2 from the germline V gene are LNHNV and YYDKDF (reference sequence). With 0 bases clipped from V and 4 bases from J, the junction kept 9 bases outside the gene matches. DNA for the CDR3: TGTGCCACCAGCAGAGATATTTCCCGGGAGGATTACAATGAGCAGTTCTTC. Translation gives CATSRDISREDYNEQFF.

This clonotype was observed a handful of times. The chain employs TRBV4-1 and TRBJ1-1; D is possibly TRBD1 (5 bases). The V gene's germline CDR1 is MGHRA and CDR2 YSYEKL. CDR3 size: 14 residues. V shed 2 bases and J shed 6 bases, with 13 bases lying between them. CDR3 in amino acids: CASSQFWGRSEAFF. The CDR3 region has the DNA TGCGCCAGCAGCCAATTTTGGGGGAGGTCTGAAGCTTTCTTT.

The table lists this clonotype with many counts. V and J are TRBV12-3 or TRBV12-4 and TRBJ2-5, with D possibly matching TRBD2 (6 bases). The CDR3 is 14 amino acids. Trimming removed 5 bases at V and 5 bases at J, with 15 bases between. CDR3 sequence (DNA): TGTGCCAGCAGTCCCGGCCCACGGGAGGAGACCCAGTACTTC. Its protein is CASSPGPREETQYF.

This clonotype turned up a few times. The chain links TRBV29-1 to TRBJ1-2, with TRBD1 matching over 7 bases. The CDR3 loop spans 15 amino acids. Germline V gene sequence: CDR1 SQVTM, CDR2 ANQGSEA. J gave up 6 bases and V 6 bases, and 16 bases lay outside the gene matches. CDR3 DNA sequence: TGCAGCGTCAAAACGGACAGGACTGGAAGTGATGGCTACACCTTC. It translates to CSVKTDRTGSDGYTF. Based on the CDR3 plus reference TRBV29-1 and TRBJ1-2, the full variable domain is SAVISQKPSRDICQRGTSLTIQCQVDSQVTMMFWYRQQPGQSLTLIATANQGSEATYESGFVIDKFPISRPNLTFSTLTVSNMSPEDSSIYLCSVKTDRTGSDGYTFGSGTRLTVV.

This sequence joins TRBV5-1 and TRBJ2-3; D might be TRBD1 or TRBD2, each matching 5 bases. V was cut by 3 bases and J by 3 bases, with 11 bases left in between. CDR1 is SGHRS, CDR2 YFSETQ, per germline. This CDR3 has 14 amino acids. CDR3 sequence reads: CASSWGRLTDTQYF. The CDR3 nucleotides are TGCGCCAGCAGCTGGGGGAGATTAACAGATACGCAGTATTTT.

This clonotype was counted many times. The chain has TRBV12-3 or TRBV12-4 and TRBJ2-1; 12 bases match TRBD2. V lost 6 bases to trimming and J lost 8 bases; unmatched junction nucleotides: 11. CDR3 length: 16 amino acids. The CDR3 loop is CASSTTRTSGIDEQFF. Written as DNA, the CDR3 is TGTGCCAGCAGCACCACGAGGACTAGCGGGATCGATGAGCAGTTCTTC.

This chain uses TRBV5-1 with TRBJ2-4; no clear D gene. Germline lookup yields CDR1 SGHRS and CDR2 YFSETQ. Trimming removed 4 bases at V and 6 bases at J, with 17 bases between. This CDR3 spans 15 amino acids. The CDR3 loop is CASSPTRVALNIQYF. The CDR3, as DNA: TGCGCCAGCAGCCCTACCCGAGTGGCACTAAACATTCAGTACTTC.

This clonotype appeared a few times. J is TRBJ2-7 and V is TRBV20-1; 7 bases match TRBD1. Germline CDR1 reads DFQATT; CDR2 reads SNEGSKA (reference sequence). With 0 bases clipped from V and 2 bases from J, the junction kept 7 bases outside the gene matches. This CDR3 has 15 residues. In DNA, the CDR3 is TGCAGTGCTAGAGAACCCCGACAGGGACCCTACGAGCAGTACTTC. This gives the protein CSAREPRQGPYEQYF.

This clonotype turned up a few times. The chain is built from TRBV10-3 and TRBJ2-4; D uncertain. Looked up from germline, CDR1 is ENHRY and CDR2 is SYGVKD. The CDR3 length is 17 residues. V lost 0 bases and J 7 bases, leaving 19 bases between the germline ends. In DNA form, the CDR3 reads TGTGCCATCAGTGAGTCTGCGTCCCCTACGTTCGGGAACATTCAGTACTTC. Translation gives CAISESASPTFGNIQYF.

The V gene is TRBV5-6, the J gene TRBJ2-7; TRBD2 is a possible D gene (6 bases). CDR1 is SGHDT and CDR2 is YYEEEE in the germline V gene. V was pared by 2 bases and J by 7 bases, with 16 bases between. This CDR3 contains 14 residues. This CDR3 is CASSFQAGTGEQYF. CDR3 DNA: TGTGCCAGCAGCTTTCAGGCAGGGACTGGGGAGCAGTACTTC. The full variable domain, completed using reference TRBV5-6 and TRBJ2-7, is DAGVTQSPTHLIKTRGQQVTLRCSPKSGHDTVSWYQQALGQGPQFIFQYYEEEERQRGNFPDRFSGHQFPNYSSELNVNALLLGDSALYLCASSFQAGTGEQYFGPGTRLTVT.

In its sample, this clonotype was seen a few times. This sequence joins TRBV12-3 or TRBV12-4 and TRBJ1-5; D is unclear. The CDR3 runs to 17 residues. V gave up 7 bases and J gave up 1 base, with 20 bases separating them. DNA of the CDR3: TGTGCCAGCATGCCCGGTTTTTGGGCTGGGAGCAATCAGCCCCAGCATTTT. Its protein product is CASMPGFWAGSNQPQHF.

This clonotype was recorded a few times. This chain connects TRBV20-1 to TRBJ2-1; 10 bases are a match to TRBD2. This CDR3 has 17 amino acids. J gave up 0 bases and V 0 bases, and 5 bases lay outside the gene matches. CDR1 is DFQATT, CDR2 SNEGSKA, per germline (reference sequence). The CDR3 DNA reads TGCAGTGCTAGAGATCGGAGCGGGAGGGCCTCCTACAATGAGCAGTTCTTC. Translation: CSARDRSGRASYNEQFF.

The chain couples TRBV29-1 to TRBJ2-1; 14 bases agree with TRBD2. The CDR3 contains 15 residues. Germline CDR1 reads SQVTM; CDR2 reads ANQGSEA. V was clipped by 6 bases and J by 7 bases; unmatched bases: 8. DNA of the CDR3: TGCAGCGTCATGGGACTAGCGGGAGTTAGTAATGAGCAGTTCTTC. Translated: CSVMGLAGVSNEQFF.

The chain has TRBV27 and TRBJ2-1, with 8 nucleotides matching TRBD1. CDR1 and CDR2 from the germline V gene are MNHEY and SMNVEV (reference sequence). Trimming at V came to 8 bases and at J to 0 bases, leaving 9 bases not matched to a gene. The CDR3 sequence is 16 residues long. The CDR3 sequence: CASRQGATSSYNEQFF. For the CDR3, the DNA is TGTGCCAGCCGCCAGGGGGCCACGAGCTCCTACAATGAGCAGTTCTTC.

The sample holds a few counts of this clonotype. The chain uses TRBV12-3 or TRBV12-4 and TRBJ1-6, with D maybe TRBD1 (6 bases). The CDR3 extends over 17 amino acids. Trimming pared 6 bases from V and 2 bases from J, leaving 17 bases between. The CDR3 bases are TGTGCCAGCAGCTATACAGGGAGTATCGCCTATAATTCACCCCTCCACTTT. Translating it yields CASSYTGSIAYNSPLHF.

This clonotype was seen a few times. CDR3 residues: CSVRTSGSNEQYF. Here the CDR3 DNA reads TGCAGCGTTCGGACTAGCGGGAGTAACGAGCAGTACTTC. The V gene is TRBV29-1, the J gene TRBJ2-7; 13 nucleotides line up with TRBD2. Trimming removed 5 bases from V and 5 bases from J; junction bases left unmatched: 3. Germline CDR1 is SQVTM and CDR2 is ANQGSEA. The CDR3 covers 13 residues.

This clonotype was observed at least ten times. The junction and the germline gene differ at one end; a read error may be behind it. The chain recombines TRBV5-1 with TRBJ2-1, with TRBD2 identical over 7 bases. CDR1 and CDR2 from the germline V gene are SGHRS and YFSETQ. The CDR3 runs 15 residues. CDR3 coding DNA: TGTGCCAGCAGCTTGGGCGGGGGTCCCTACAATGAGCAGTTCTTC. The encoded protein is CASSLGGGPYNEQFF.

This clonotype occurred many times. V is TRBV5-1 and J is TRBJ2-4, with D perhaps TRBD1 (5 bases). This CDR3 has 14 amino acids. Germline CDR1 is SGHRS and CDR2 is YFSETQ. Trimming left V 1 base short and J 4 bases short, with 9 bases between. CDR3 protein: CASSLRGPKNIQYF. The CDR3 DNA sequence: TGCGCCAGCAGCTTGAGGGGCCCTAAAAACATTCAGTACTTC.

The chain has TRBV7-9 and TRBJ1-2; D unresolved. There are 13 residues in the CDR3. The V and J ends lost 1 base and 8 bases respectively, with 11 bases between them. Per the germline V gene, CDR1 is SEHNR and CDR2 is FQNEAQ (reference sequence). The CDR3 DNA reads as TGTGCCAGCAGCTTAGGTGTACCTCTCGGCTACACCTTC. Residues: CASSLGVPLGYTF.

This chain joins TRBV18 and TRBJ2-7; D remains ambiguous. The V gene lost 1 base and the J gene lost 6 bases, with 13 bases spanning the gap. Per germline, CDR1 KGHSH and CDR2 LQKENI. The CDR3 totals 14 residues. The CDR3 nucleotides are TGTGCCAGCTCACCACACCCAGGCGGCGGCGAGCAGTACTTC. Residues: CASSPHPGGGEQYF.

The J gene is TRBJ2-1, the V gene TRBV20-1; 7 nucleotides match TRBD2. The CDR3 is 15 amino acids. Trimming at V came to 5 bases and at J to 4 bases, leaving 11 bases not matched to a gene. Per the germline V gene, CDR1 is DFQATT and CDR2 is SNEGSKA (reference sequence). CDR3 sequence: CSASAGAPPYNEQFF. CDR3 nucleotide sequence: TGCAGTGCTTCGGCGGGAGCCCCCCCTTACAATGAGCAGTTCTTC.

This clonotype was picked up a small number of times. This rearrangement joins TRBV5-1 to TRBJ2-2, with 8 bases fitting TRBD1. J lost 2 bases, V lost 3 bases, and 6 bases had no gene match. CDR1 is SGHRS, CDR2 YFSETQ, per germline. This CDR3 is built from 16 residues. The CDR3 loop reads CASSSVQGANTGELFF. CDR3 in DNA: TGCGCCAGCAGCTCCGTGCAGGGGGCAAACACCGGGGAGCTGTTTTTT.

The chain recombines TRBV28 with TRBJ2-4; 11 positions match TRBD2. Trimming took 6 bases from V and 0 from J; bases not matched to a gene: 4. This CDR3 spans 16 amino acids. Germline V gene sequence: CDR1 MDHEN, CDR2 SYDVKM. CDR3 bases: TGTGCCAGCAGCCGACTAGCGGGACTAGCCAAAAACATTCAGTACTTC. Amino acid sequence: CASSRLAGLAKNIQYF.

In regard to this clonotype: A much larger clonotype is one base distant, so this may be a read error. The V gene is TRBV6-5, the J gene TRBJ1-1; 7 bases are a match to TRBD1. There are 14 residues in the CDR3. Germline V lookup: CDR1 MNHEY, CDR2 SVGAGI. The V and J ends lost 2 bases and 1 base, in that order; junction bases with no gene match: 1. The CDR3 loop is CASSYRQGNTEAFF. Written as DNA, the CDR3 is TGTGCCAGCAGTTACCGACAGGGGAACACTGAAGCTTTCTTT.

The chain combines TRBV7-7 with TRBJ2-2; D gene unclear. The germline V and J ends were trimmed by 8 bases and 3 bases, with 7 bases remaining between them. This CDR3 region has 12 residues. Germline CDR1 is SSHAT and CDR2 is FNYEAQ (reference sequence). In DNA form, the CDR3 reads TGTGCCAGCCGTCACGACACCGGGGAGCTGTTTTTT. This translates into CASRHDTGELFF.